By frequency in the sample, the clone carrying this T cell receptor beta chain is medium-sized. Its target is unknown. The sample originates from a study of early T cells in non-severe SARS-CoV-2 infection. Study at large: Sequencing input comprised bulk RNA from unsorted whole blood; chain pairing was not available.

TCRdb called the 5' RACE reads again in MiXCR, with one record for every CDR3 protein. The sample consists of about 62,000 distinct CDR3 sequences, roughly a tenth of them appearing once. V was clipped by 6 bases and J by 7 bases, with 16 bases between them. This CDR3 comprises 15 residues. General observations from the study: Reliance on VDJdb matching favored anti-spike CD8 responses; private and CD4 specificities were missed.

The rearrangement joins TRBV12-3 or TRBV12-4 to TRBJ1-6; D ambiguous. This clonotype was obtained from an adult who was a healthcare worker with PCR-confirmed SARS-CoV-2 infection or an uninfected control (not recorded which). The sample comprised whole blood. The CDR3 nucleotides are TGTGCCAGCAGCCGAAGGACCGGTCCCAATTCACCCCTCCACTTT. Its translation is CASSRRTGPNSPLHF.